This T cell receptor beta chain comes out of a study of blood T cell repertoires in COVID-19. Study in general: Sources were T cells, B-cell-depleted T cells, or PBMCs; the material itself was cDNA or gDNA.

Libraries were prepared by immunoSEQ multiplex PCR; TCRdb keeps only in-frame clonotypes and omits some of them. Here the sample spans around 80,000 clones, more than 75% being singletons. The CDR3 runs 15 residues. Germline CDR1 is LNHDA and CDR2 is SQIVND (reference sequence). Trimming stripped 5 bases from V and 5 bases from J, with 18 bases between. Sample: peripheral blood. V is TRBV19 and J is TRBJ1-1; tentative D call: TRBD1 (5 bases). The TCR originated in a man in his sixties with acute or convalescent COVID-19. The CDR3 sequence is CASSARGTGDTEAFF. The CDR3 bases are TGTGCCAGTAGTGCTCGGGGCACGGGGGATACTGAAGCTTTCTTT. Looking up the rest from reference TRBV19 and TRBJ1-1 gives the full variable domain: DGGITQSPKYLFRKEGQNVTLSCEQNLNHDAMYWYRQDPGQGLRLIYYSQIVNDFQKGDIAEGYSVSREKKESFPLTVTSAQKNPTAFYLCASSARGTGDTEAFFGQGTRLTVV.